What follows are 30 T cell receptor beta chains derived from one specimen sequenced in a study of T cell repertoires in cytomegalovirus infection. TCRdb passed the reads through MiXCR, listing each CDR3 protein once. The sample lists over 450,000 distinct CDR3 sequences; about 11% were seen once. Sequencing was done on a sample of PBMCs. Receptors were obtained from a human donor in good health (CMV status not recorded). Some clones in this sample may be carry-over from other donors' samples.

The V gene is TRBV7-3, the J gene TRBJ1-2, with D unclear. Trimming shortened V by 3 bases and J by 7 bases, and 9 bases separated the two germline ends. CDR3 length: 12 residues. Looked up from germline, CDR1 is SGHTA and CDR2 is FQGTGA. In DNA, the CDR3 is TGTGCCAGCAGCTTTAGACACATTGGCTACACCTTC. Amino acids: CASSFRHIGYTF.

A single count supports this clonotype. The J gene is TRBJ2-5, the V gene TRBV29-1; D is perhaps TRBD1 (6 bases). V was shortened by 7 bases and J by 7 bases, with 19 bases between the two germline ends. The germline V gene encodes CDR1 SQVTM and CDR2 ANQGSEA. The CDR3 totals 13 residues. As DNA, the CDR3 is TGCAGCGCGCGAGCCAGGGGAGTAACGACCCAGTACTTC. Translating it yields CSARARGVTTQYF. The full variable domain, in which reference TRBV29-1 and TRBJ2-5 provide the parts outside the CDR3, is SAVISQKPSRDICQRGTSLTIQCQVDSQVTMMFWYRQQPGQSLTLIATANQGSEATYESGFVIDKFPISRPNLTFSTLTVSNMSPEDSSIYLCSARARGVTTQYFGPGTRLLVL.

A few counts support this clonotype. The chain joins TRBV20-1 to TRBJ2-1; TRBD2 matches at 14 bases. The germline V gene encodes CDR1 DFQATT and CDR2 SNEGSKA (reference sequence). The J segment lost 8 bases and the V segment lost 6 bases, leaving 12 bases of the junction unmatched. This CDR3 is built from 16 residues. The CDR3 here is CSAWLGTSGGIHEQFF. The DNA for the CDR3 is TGCAGTGCCTGGCTAGGGACTAGCGGGGGTATCCATGAGCAGTTCTTC.

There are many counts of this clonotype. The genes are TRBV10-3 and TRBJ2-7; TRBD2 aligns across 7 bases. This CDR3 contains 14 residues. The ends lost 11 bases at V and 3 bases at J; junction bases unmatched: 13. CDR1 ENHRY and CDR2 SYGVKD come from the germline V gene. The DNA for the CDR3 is TGTGCCTCCCGGCTTCTAGCGGATAGCTACGAGCAGTACTTC. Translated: CASRLLADSYEQYF.

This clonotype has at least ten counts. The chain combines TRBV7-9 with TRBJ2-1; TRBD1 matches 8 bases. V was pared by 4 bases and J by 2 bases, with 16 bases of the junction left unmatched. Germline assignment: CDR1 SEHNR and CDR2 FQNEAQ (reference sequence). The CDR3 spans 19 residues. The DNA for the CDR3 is TGTGCCAGCAGCTCAGGGGCCAGGGGGCCACTAGCTACCTACAATGAGCAGTTCTTC. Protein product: CASSSGARGPLATYNEQFF. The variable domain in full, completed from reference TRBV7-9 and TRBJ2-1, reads DTGVSQNPRHKITKRGQNVTFRCDPISEHNRLYWYRQTLGQGPEFLTYFQNEAQLEKSRLLSDRFSAERPKGSFSTLEIQRTEQGDSAMYLCASSSGARGPLATYNEQFFGPGTRLTVL.

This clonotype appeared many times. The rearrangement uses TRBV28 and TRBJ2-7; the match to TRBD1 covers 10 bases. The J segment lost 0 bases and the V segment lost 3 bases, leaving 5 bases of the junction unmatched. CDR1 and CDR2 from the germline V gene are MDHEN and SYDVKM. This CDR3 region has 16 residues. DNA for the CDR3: TGTGCCAGCAGTTTGACAGGGGGCCGGAGCTCCTACGAGCAGTACTTC. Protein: CASSLTGGRSSYEQYF.

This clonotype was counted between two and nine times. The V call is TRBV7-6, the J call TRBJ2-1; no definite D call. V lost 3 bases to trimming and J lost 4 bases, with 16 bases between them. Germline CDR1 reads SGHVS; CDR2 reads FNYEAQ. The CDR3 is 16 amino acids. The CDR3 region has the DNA TGTGCCAGCAGCTTTAGTTGGACGACCGGGTACAATGAGCAGTTCTTC. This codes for CASSFSWTTGYNEQFF.

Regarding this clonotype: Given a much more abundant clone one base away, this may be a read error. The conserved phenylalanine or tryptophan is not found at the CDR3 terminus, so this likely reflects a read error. The CDR3 is CASSMMNLRETQYV. The DNA of the CDR3 is TGTGCCAGTAGTATGATGAACCTCAGGGAGACCCAGTACGTC. This chain joins TRBV19 and TRBJ2-5; D is uncertain. Trimming took off 3 bases at V and 5 bases at J, with 13 bases between the two ends. Germline CDR1 is LNHDA and CDR2 is SQIVND (reference sequence). The CDR3 consists of 14 residues.

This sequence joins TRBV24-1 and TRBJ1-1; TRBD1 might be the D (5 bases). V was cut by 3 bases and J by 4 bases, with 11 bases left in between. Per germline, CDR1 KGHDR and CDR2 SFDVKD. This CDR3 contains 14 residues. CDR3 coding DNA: TGTGCCACCAGTGATCCGGGGACTACCACTGAAGCTTTCTTT. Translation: CATSDPGTTTEAFF.

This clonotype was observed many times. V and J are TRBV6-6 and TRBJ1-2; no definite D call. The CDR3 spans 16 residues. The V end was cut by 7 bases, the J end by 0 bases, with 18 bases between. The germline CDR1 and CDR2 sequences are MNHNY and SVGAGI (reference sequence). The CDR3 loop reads CASIDGKAATNYGYTF. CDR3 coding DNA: TGTGCCAGCATAGATGGCAAGGCAGCGACTAACTATGGCTACACCTTC.

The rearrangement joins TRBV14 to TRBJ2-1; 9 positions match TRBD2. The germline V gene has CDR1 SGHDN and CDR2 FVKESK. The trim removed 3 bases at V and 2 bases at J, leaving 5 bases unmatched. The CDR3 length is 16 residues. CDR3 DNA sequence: TGTGCCAGCAGCCAGGGTCTAGCGGGACCCTACAATGAGCAGTTCTTC. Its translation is CASSQGLAGPYNEQFF. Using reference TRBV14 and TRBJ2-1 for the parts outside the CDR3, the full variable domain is EAGVTQFPSHSVIEKGQTVTLRCDPISGHDNLYWYRRVMGKEIKFLLHFVKESKQDESGMPNNRFLAERTGGTYSTLKVQPAELEDSGVYFCASSQGLAGPYNEQFFGPGTRLTVL.

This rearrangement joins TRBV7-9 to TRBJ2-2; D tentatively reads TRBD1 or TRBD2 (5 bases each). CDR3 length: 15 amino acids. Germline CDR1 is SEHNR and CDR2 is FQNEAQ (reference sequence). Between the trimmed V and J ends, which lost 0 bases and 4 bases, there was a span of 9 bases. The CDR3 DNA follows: TGTGCCAGCAGCTTAGCGGGGGTCTCCACCGGGGAGCTGTTTTTT. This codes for CASSLAGVSTGELFF.

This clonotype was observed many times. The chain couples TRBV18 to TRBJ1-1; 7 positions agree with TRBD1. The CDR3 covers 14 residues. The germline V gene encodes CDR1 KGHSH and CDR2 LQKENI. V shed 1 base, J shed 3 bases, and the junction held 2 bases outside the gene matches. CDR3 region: CASSPQGADTEAFF. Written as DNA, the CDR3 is TGTGCCAGCTCACCACAGGGGGCTGACACTGAAGCTTTCTTT.

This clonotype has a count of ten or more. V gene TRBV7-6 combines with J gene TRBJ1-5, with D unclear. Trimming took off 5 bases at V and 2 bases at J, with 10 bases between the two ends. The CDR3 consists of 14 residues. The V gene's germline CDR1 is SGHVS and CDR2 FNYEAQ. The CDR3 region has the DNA TGTGCCAGCAGCCCCGATCACGGCAATCAGCCCCAGCATTTT. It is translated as CASSPDHGNQPQHF.

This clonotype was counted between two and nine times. CDR3 in amino acids: CASSGPGQGKQPQHF. Written as DNA, the CDR3 is TGTGCCAGCAGCGGGCCGGGACAGGGGAAACAGCCCCAGCATTTT. The J gene is TRBJ1-5, the V gene TRBV9, with 10 bases lining up with TRBD1. Germline CDR1 and CDR2: SGDLS and YYNGEE. This CDR3 comprises 15 residues. V lost 3 bases, J lost 7 bases, and 7 bases stayed unmatched.

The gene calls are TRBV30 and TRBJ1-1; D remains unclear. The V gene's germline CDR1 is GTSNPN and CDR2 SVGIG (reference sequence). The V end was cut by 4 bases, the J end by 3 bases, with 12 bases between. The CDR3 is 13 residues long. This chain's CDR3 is CAWTETSDTEAFF. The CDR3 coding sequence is TGTGCCTGGACGGAGACTTCTGACACTGAAGCTTTCTTT.

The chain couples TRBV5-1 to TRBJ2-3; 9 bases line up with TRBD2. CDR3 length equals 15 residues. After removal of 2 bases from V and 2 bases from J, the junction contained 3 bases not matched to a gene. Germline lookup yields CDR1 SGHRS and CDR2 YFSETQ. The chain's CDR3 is CASSFRGRATDTQYF. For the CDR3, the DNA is TGCGCCAGCAGCTTCCGCGGGAGGGCCACAGATACGCAGTATTTT.

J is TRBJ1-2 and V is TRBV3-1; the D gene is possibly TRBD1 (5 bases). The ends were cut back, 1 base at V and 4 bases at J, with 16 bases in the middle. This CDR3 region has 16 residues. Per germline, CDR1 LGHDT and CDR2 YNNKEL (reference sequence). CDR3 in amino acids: CASSQVGTGRLYGYTF. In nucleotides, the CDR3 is TGTGCCAGCAGCCAAGTCGGGACTGGGCGCCTCTATGGCTACACCTTC.

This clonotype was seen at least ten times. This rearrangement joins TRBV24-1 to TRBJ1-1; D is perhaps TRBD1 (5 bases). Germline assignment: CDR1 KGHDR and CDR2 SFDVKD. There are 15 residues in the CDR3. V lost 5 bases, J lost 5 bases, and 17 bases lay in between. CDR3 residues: CATSVLRGEKTEAFF. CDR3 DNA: TGTGCCACCAGTGTACTGAGGGGCGAAAAAACTGAAGCTTTCTTT.

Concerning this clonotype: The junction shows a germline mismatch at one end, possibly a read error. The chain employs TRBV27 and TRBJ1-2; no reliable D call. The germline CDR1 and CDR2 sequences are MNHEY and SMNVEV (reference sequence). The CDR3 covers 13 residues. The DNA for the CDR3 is TGTGCCAGCCGTTTAGGCGCGGGCTATGGCTACACCTTC. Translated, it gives CASRLGAGYGYTF.

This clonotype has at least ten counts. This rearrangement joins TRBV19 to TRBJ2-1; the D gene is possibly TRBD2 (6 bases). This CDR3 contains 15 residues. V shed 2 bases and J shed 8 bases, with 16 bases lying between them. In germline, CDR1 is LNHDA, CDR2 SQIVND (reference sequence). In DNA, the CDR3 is TGTGCCAGTAGTATAAAATCAACTAGCATCCATGAGCAGTTCTTC. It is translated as CASSIKSTSIHEQFF.

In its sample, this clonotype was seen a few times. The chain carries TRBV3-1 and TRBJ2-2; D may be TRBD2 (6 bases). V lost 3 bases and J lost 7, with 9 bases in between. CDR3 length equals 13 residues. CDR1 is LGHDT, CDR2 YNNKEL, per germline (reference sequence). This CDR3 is CASSQGLHGELFF. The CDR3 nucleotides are TGTGCCAGCAGCCAGGGACTTCACGGGGAGCTGTTTTTT.

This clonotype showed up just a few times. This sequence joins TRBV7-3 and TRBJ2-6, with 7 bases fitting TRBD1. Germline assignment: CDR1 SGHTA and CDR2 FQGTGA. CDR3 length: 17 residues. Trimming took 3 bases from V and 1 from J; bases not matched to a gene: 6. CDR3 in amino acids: CASSFRQGPSGANVLTF. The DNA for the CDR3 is TGTGCCAGCAGCTTCAGACAGGGACCGTCTGGGGCCAACGTCCTGACTTTC.

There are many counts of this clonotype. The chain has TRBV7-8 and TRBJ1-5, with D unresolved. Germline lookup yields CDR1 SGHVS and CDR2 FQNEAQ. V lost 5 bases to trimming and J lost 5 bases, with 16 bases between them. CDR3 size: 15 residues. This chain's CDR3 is CASSLGRITDQPQHF. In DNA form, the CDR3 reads TGTGCCAGCAGCCTAGGGAGGATAACCGATCAGCCCCAGCATTTT.

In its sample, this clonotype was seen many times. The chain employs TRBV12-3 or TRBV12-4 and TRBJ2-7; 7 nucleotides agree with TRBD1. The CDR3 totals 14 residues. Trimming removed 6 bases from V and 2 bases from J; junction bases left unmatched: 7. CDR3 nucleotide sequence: TGTGCCAGCAGACGAGGGACAGACCCCTACGAGCAGTACTTC. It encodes CASRRGTDPYEQYF.

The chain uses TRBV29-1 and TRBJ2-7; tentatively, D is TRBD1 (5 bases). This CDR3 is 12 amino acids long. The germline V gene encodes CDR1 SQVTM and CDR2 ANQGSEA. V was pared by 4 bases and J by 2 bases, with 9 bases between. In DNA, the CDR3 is TGCAGCGTTGCCGACAGACCCTACGAGCAGTACTTC. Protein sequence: CSVADRPYEQYF.

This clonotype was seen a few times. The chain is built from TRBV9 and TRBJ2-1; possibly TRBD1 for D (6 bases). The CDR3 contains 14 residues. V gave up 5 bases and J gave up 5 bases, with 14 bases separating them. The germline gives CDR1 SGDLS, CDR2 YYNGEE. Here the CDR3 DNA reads TGTGCCAGCAGATCCATGGACAGTAACAATGAGCAGTTCTTC. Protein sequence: CASRSMDSNNEQFF.

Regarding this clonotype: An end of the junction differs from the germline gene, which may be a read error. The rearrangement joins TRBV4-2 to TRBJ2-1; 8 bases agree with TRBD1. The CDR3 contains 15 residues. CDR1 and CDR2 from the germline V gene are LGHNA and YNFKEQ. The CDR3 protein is CASSEEDRATDEQFF. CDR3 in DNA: TGTGCCAGCAGCGAAGAGGACAGGGCCACGGATGAGCAGTTCTTC.

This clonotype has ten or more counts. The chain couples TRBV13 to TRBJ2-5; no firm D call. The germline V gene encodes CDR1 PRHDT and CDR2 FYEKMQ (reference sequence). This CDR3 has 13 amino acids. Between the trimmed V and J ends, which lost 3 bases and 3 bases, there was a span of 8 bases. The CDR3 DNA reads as TGTGCCAGCAGCTTGAGTCTAGAAGAGACCCAGTACTTC. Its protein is CASSLSLEETQYF.

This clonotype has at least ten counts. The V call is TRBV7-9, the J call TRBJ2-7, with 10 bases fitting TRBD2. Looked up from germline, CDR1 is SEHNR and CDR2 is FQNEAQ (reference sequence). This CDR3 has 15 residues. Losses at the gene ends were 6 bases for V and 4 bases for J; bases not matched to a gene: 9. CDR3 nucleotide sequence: TGTGCCAGCAGTCCTTCTAGCGGGAGAGTATACGAGCAGTACTTC. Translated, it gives CASSPSSGRVYEQYF.